This T cell receptor (beta chain) stems from a study of cytomegalovirus exposure and HLA in healthy donors. Study-wide points: Associated with cytomegalovirus, according to the listing, were fewer than 200 TCR beta chains. Donors belonging to an Asian-associated ancestry cluster reportedly showed fewer N-insertions in productive TCRs than the roughly 670-donor mean, according to what a later analysis found. HLA alleles were associated with some 17,000 TCR beta sequences in a later analysis at 0.05 false discovery rate.

Per the germline V gene, CDR1 is SNHLY and CDR2 is FYNNEI. There are 15 residues in the CDR3. Between the trimmed V and J ends, which lost 8 bases and 9 bases, there was a span of 23 bases. The primer mix had 60 Vbeta and 13 Jbeta primers. Profiling relied on immunoSEQ multiplex PCR, and the TCRdb table lists in-frame clones only, not all of them. This table holds 150,000 to 200,000 clones, roughly 80% found once. With regard to this clone: The antigen is undetermined.

The rearrangement joins TRBV2 to TRBJ2-1, with a possible D match to TRBD2 (5 bases). Sequencing used PBMCs. This clonotype was obtained from a woman aged 40 to 50 in good health and CMV-seropositive. The CDR3, as DNA: TGTGCCAGCGGCACTCAAGGTGGGAGAGCCAGTGAGCAGTTCTTC. Its protein is CASGTQGGRASEQFF.